This T cell receptor (beta chain) was retrieved from a study of blood T cells in healthy people across ages. This clonotype came up a few times. Through a sample-barcoded 5' primer and a J-beta primer mix, a second PCR was run for about 7 to 12 cycles. One entry per CDR3 protein results from TCRdb running MiXCR on the 5' RACE reads. The sample records 1.5 million to 2 million distinct CDR3 sequences, approximately 28% being singletons. The specimen was blood. The TCR was taken from a woman under 40 in good health.

CDR3 DNA sequence: TGTGCCAGCAGTTTTGAGACAGCCAAGGGTTCACCCCTCCACTTT. Translated, it gives CASSFETAKGSPLHF. The chain employs TRBV27 and TRBJ1-6; maybe TRBD1 (5 bases). The V and J ends lost 3 bases and 9 bases respectively, with 15 bases between them. Germline V gene sequence: CDR1 MNHEY, CDR2 SMNVEV (reference sequence). This CDR3 is built from 15 residues.